Described below is a single T cell receptor (beta chain) sequence and its context. Clones were sequenced by immunoSEQ multiplex PCR, and TCRdb holds only the in-frame ones, with some missing. The table has over 150,000 clones, about 88% seen once. This entry is derived from a study of blood T cell repertoires in COVID-19. V was cut by 4 bases and J by 6 bases, with 19 bases left in between. Germline V gene sequence: CDR1 SGHRS, CDR2 YFSETQ. The CDR3 is 16 residues long. The receptor's source is a woman older than 75 with COVID-19, enrolled during active disease. The J gene is TRBJ1-4, the V gene TRBV5-1; maybe TRBD1 (6 bases). The sequencing input was peripheral blood. The CDR3, as DNA: TGCGCCAGCAGCCCTCAAGGGGGGGGCGGTTATGAAAAACTGTTTTTT. This encodes CASSPQGGGGYEKLFF.